The rows below give T cell receptor beta chains drawn from one sample of a study of blood T cell repertoires in COVID-19. Sequenced by immunoSEQ multiplex PCR; TCRdb stores in-frame clones only, minus some. In the table there are roughly 570,000 clones, 85% to 90% of which are singletons. The material sequenced was peripheral blood. The receptors stem from a woman aged 50 to 60 with COVID-19, enrolled during active disease. The CDR3 runs from the conserved cysteine through the conserved F or W. The order of the fields is D gene, J gene, clone size, V gene, CDR3 DNA, CDR3 protein. D genes are given only for firm matches. Clone size is stated in some rows and not others, as once, few, many or a class when expanded.

d_call: NA
j_call: TRBJ2-1
clone_size: NA
v_call: TRBV3-1/TRBV3-2
cdr3_nt: TGTGCCAGCAGCCACATCGGACTTTTCTACAATGAGCAGTTCTTC
cdr3_aa: CASSHIGLFYNEQFF

d_call: TRBD1
j_call: TRBJ1-6
clone_size: NA
v_call: TRBV7-3
cdr3_nt: TGTGCCAGCAGCTCTTCGGGACAGGGGAAGTCACCCCTCCACTTT
cdr3_aa: CASSSSGQGKSPLHF

d_call: TRBD1
j_call: TRBJ1-4
clone_size: NA
v_call: TRBV5-1
cdr3_nt: TGCGCCAGCAGCTCGCTTCCGGGACAGGGAGGAGATGAAAAACTGTTTTTT
cdr3_aa: CASSSLPGQGGDEKLFF

d_call: TRBD1
j_call: TRBJ1-2
clone_size: NA
v_call: TRBV24-1
cdr3_nt: TGTGCCACGGTGGGACAGAACAATGGCTACACCTTC
cdr3_aa: CATVGQNNGYTF

d_call: TRBD2
j_call: TRBJ2-1
clone_size: NA
v_call: TRBV19
cdr3_nt: TGTGCCAGTGGACTAGCGGGATACAATGAGCAGTTCTTC
cdr3_aa: CASGLAGYNEQFF

d_call: NA
j_call: TRBJ2-2
clone_size: NA
v_call: TRBV5-1
cdr3_nt: TGCGCCAGCAGCTTGGCGTCAGTGAACACCGGGGAGCTGTTTTTT
cdr3_aa: CASSLASVNTGELFF

d_call: TRBD1
j_call: TRBJ1-1
clone_size: NA
v_call: TRBV2
cdr3_nt: TGTGCCAGCAGCAATCCTCCGGGACAGCCTATGAACACTGAAGCTTTCTTT
cdr3_aa: CASSNPPGQPMNTEAFF

d_call: NA
j_call: TRBJ1-4
clone_size: few
v_call: TRBV19
cdr3_nt: TGTGCCAGTAGTGGGGGCCTTACGTTGGGGCGAGAGGATGAGAATGAAAAACTGTTTTTT
cdr3_aa: CASSGGLTLGREDENEKLFF

d_call: TRBD1
j_call: TRBJ1-6
clone_size: NA
v_call: TRBV3-1/TRBV3-2
cdr3_nt: TGTGCCAGCAGCCAAGATAGGGCAGGGGGTTCACCCCTCCACTTT
cdr3_aa: CASSQDRAGGSPLHF

d_call: NA
j_call: TRBJ2-7
clone_size: NA
v_call: TRBV5-1
cdr3_nt: TGCGCCAGCAGCTTGGCGGGACAAAGAAGTGAGCAGTACTTC
cdr3_aa: CASSLAGQRSEQYF

d_call: TRBD1
j_call: TRBJ1-2
clone_size: NA
v_call: TRBV7-2
cdr3_nt: TGTGCCAGCAGCCGGGACAGCATTAATAACTATGGCTACACCTTC
cdr3_aa: CASSRDSINNYGYTF

d_call: TRBD1
j_call: TRBJ2-2
clone_size: NA
v_call: TRBV28
cdr3_nt: TGTGCCAGCAGTGTCCTTGCGACAGGGACGAGAACCGGGGAGCTGTTTTTT
cdr3_aa: CASSVLATGTRTGELFF

d_call: NA
j_call: TRBJ1-5
clone_size: NA
v_call: TRBV5-1
cdr3_nt: TGCGCCAGCAAAGTTTCCGCGACACCTAATCAGCCCCAGCATTTT
cdr3_aa: CASKVSATPNQPQHF

d_call: TRBD1
j_call: TRBJ2-7
clone_size: NA
v_call: TRBV6-1
cdr3_nt: TGTGCCAGCAGTGAAGCCCCACCGGGACAGCGACGGTACTTC
cdr3_aa: CASSEAPPGQRRYF

d_call: TRBD1
j_call: TRBJ2-5
clone_size: NA
v_call: TRBV2
cdr3_nt: TGTGCCAGCAGTTTCCGTTCTTACAGGGGGTCAAGGAAGACCCAGTACTTC
cdr3_aa: CASSFRSYRGSRKTQYF

d_call: NA
j_call: TRBJ1-1
clone_size: NA
v_call: TRBV10-3
cdr3_nt: TGTGCTTGCACAGATGGGAGGAACACTGAAGCTTTCTTT
cdr3_aa: CACTDGRNTEAFF

d_call: TRBD1
j_call: TRBJ2-1
clone_size: NA
v_call: TRBV12-5
cdr3_nt: TGTGCTAGTGGTTTGACCCCTCGGACAGGGGAGGATGATGAGCAGTTCTTC
cdr3_aa: CASGLTPRTGEDDEQFF

d_call: TRBD1
j_call: TRBJ2-1
clone_size: NA
v_call: TRBV19
cdr3_nt: TGTGCCAGTAGTATATCCAGAACGGGACAGGGAGGTGAGCAGTTCTTC
cdr3_aa: CASSISRTGQGGEQFF

d_call: TRBD2
j_call: TRBJ2-3
clone_size: NA
v_call: TRBV10-2
cdr3_nt: TGCGCCAGCACGGGACTAGCGGAGGGACATACGCAGTATTTT
cdr3_aa: CASTGLAEGHTQYF

d_call: TRBD2
j_call: TRBJ2-7
clone_size: NA
v_call: TRBV5-1
cdr3_nt: TGCGCCAGCAGCTTGGCGGGGGGCGAGCAGTACTTC
cdr3_aa: CASSLAGGEQYF

d_call: TRBD1
j_call: TRBJ2-2
clone_size: NA
v_call: TRBV6-5
cdr3_nt: TGTGCCAGCAGTCGCAGGGGGCGCGGGACCGGGGAGCTGTTTTTT
cdr3_aa: CASSRRGRGTGELFF

d_call: NA
j_call: TRBJ1-2
clone_size: NA
v_call: TRBV5-4
cdr3_nt: TGTGCCAGCAGCCGAGATGACTATGGCTACACCTTC
cdr3_aa: CASSRDDYGYTF

d_call: NA
j_call: TRBJ2-3
clone_size: NA
v_call: TRBV5-1
cdr3_nt: TGCGCCAGCAGCTTGGCCGGTACTAGCACAGATACGCAGTATTTT
cdr3_aa: CASSLAGTSTDTQYF

d_call: NA
j_call: TRBJ1-2
clone_size: NA
v_call: TRBV5-4
cdr3_nt: TGTGCCAGCAGCCCTTTACAGGGATCAGGCTACACCTTC
cdr3_aa: CASSPLQGSGYTF

d_call: TRBD2
j_call: TRBJ2-5
clone_size: NA
v_call: TRBV24-1
cdr3_nt: TGTGCCACCAGTGACCGTCTAGCGGGGGAGACCCAGTACTTC
cdr3_aa: CATSDRLAGETQYF

d_call: TRBD2
j_call: TRBJ2-3
clone_size: NA
v_call: TRBV5-1
cdr3_nt: TGCGCCAGCAGCCCTTTAGCGGGGGGCCCCGATACGCAGTATTTT
cdr3_aa: CASSPLAGGPDTQYF

d_call: NA
j_call: TRBJ1-2
clone_size: NA
v_call: TRBV5-1
cdr3_nt: TGCGCCAGCGGTTTCTGGGCGACAGGACCTTCCCATGGCTACACCTTC
cdr3_aa: CASGFWATGPSHGYTF

d_call: TRBD2
j_call: TRBJ2-2
clone_size: NA
v_call: TRBV7-7
cdr3_nt: TGTGCCAGCAGCTTAGTAGCGGGACCTTTAACCGGGGAGCTGTTTTTT
cdr3_aa: CASSLVAGPLTGELFF

d_call: NA
j_call: TRBJ1-6
clone_size: NA
v_call: TRBV11-2
cdr3_nt: TGTGCCAGCAGCACCATCGCGGGACCCCTCCACTTT
cdr3_aa: CASSTIAGPLHF

d_call: NA
j_call: TRBJ2-1
clone_size: NA
v_call: TRBV6-6
cdr3_nt: TGTGCCAGCAATCCGGATTCAGGTAGCGGCAATGAGCAGTTCTTC
cdr3_aa: CASNPDSGSGNEQFF

d_call: TRBD1
j_call: TRBJ2-1
clone_size: NA
v_call: TRBV27
cdr3_nt: TGTGCCAGCAGTCCCGGACAGGCCATCTCCTACAATGAGCAGTTCTTC
cdr3_aa: CASSPGQAISYNEQFF

d_call: TRBD1
j_call: TRBJ2-1
clone_size: NA
v_call: TRBV7-3
cdr3_nt: TGTGCCAGCAGCTTATTTCGGGACAGTACCTACAATGAGCAGTTCTTC
cdr3_aa: CASSLFRDSTYNEQFF

d_call: NA
j_call: TRBJ1-2
clone_size: once
v_call: TRBV30
cdr3_nt: TGTGCCTCCACCGCGGTTACTAACTATGGCTACACCTTC
cdr3_aa: CASTAVTNYGYTF

d_call: NA
j_call: TRBJ2-7
clone_size: NA
v_call: TRBV5-1
cdr3_nt: TGCGCCAGCAGCTTGGCGACAGGTGGCCCCTACGAGCAGTACTTC
cdr3_aa: CASSLATGGPYEQYF

d_call: NA
j_call: TRBJ2-5
clone_size: NA
v_call: TRBV27
cdr3_nt: TGTGCCAGCAGTTTCACCCCTAGGTTTGAGACCCAGTACTTC
cdr3_aa: CASSFTPRFETQYF

d_call: NA
j_call: TRBJ2-1
clone_size: NA
v_call: TRBV14
cdr3_nt: TGTGCCAGCAGCCAGGCATCCGCCTACAATGAGCAGTTCTTC
cdr3_aa: CASSQASAYNEQFF

d_call: TRBD1
j_call: TRBJ1-1
clone_size: NA
v_call: TRBV2
cdr3_nt: TGTGCCAGCAGTGAGGACAGGGGACAGAAAACTTTCTTT
cdr3_aa: CASSEDRGQKTFF

d_call: TRBD1
j_call: TRBJ1-5
clone_size: NA
v_call: TRBV28
cdr3_nt: TGTGCCAGCAGTTTAGGGACAGGGGGAATGGAGCCCCAGCATTTT
cdr3_aa: CASSLGTGGMEPQHF

d_call: TRBD1
j_call: TRBJ1-2
clone_size: NA
v_call: TRBV28
cdr3_nt: TGTGCCAGCAGATTGACAGGGGGTGAGCATGGCTACACCTTC
cdr3_aa: CASRLTGGEHGYTF

d_call: TRBD1
j_call: TRBJ1-4
clone_size: NA
v_call: TRBV25-1
cdr3_nt: TGTGCCAGCAGTGAATATAGGACAGGGAATGAAAAACTGTTTTTT
cdr3_aa: CASSEYRTGNEKLFF

d_call: NA
j_call: TRBJ2-7
clone_size: NA
v_call: TRBV7-9
cdr3_nt: TGTGCCAGCAGCTTATTCGGGAGAGCCTACGAGCAGTACTTC
cdr3_aa: CASSLFGRAYEQYF

d_call: NA
j_call: TRBJ1-5
clone_size: NA
v_call: TRBV6-1
cdr3_nt: TGTGCCAGCAGTGAATGGCTGGAGCCCCAGCATTTT
cdr3_aa: CASSEWLEPQHF

d_call: NA
j_call: TRBJ2-5
clone_size: NA
v_call: TRBV7-3
cdr3_nt: TGTGCCAGCAGCTTCCGTGGCGGGGCCCACGGAGGAGAGACCCAGTACTTC
cdr3_aa: CASSFRGGAHGGETQYF

d_call: NA
j_call: TRBJ2-5
clone_size: NA
v_call: TRBV29-1
cdr3_nt: TGCAGCGTAAACCCTCGCGAAGAGACCCAGTACTTC
cdr3_aa: CSVNPREETQYF

d_call: NA
j_call: TRBJ1-3
clone_size: NA
v_call: TRBV6-5
cdr3_nt: TGTGCCAGCAACCTCGGGACAAACTCTGGAAACACCATATATTTT
cdr3_aa: CASNLGTNSGNTIYF

d_call: TRBD1
j_call: TRBJ1-2
clone_size: NA
v_call: TRBV6-5
cdr3_nt: TGTGCCAGCAGTTACTCGGGACAGGGGGTCTATGGCTACACCTTC
cdr3_aa: CASSYSGQGVYGYTF

d_call: NA
j_call: TRBJ1-1
clone_size: NA
v_call: TRBV5-4
cdr3_nt: TGTGCCAGCAGCGGCAGGGAAGATATGAACACTGAAGCTTTCTTT
cdr3_aa: CASSGREDMNTEAFF

d_call: NA
j_call: TRBJ2-1
clone_size: NA
v_call: TRBV4-1
cdr3_nt: TGCGCCAGCAGCCAAGCTGGGGGGGGCCACTTTTTCAATGAGCAGTTCTTC
cdr3_aa: CASSQAGGGHFFNEQFF

d_call: NA
j_call: TRBJ1-5
clone_size: NA
v_call: TRBV18
cdr3_nt: TGTGCCAGCTCACCAGTTACCGGGACTTATCAGCCCCAGCATTTT
cdr3_aa: CASSPVTGTYQPQHF

d_call: NA
j_call: TRBJ2-7
clone_size: NA
v_call: TRBV6-5
cdr3_nt: TGTGCCAGCAGTAATAGGAACAGCTACTACGAGCAGTACTTC
cdr3_aa: CASSNRNSYYEQYF

d_call: TRBD1
j_call: TRBJ2-3
clone_size: once
v_call: TRBV5-1
cdr3_nt: TGCGCCAGCAGCTTGGTAGGGGGCTTCACAGATACGCAGTATTTT
cdr3_aa: CASSLVGGFTDTQYF

d_call: NA
j_call: TRBJ2-6
clone_size: NA
v_call: TRBV5-1
cdr3_nt: TGCGCCAGCAGCTTGGCCGTCGTCTCTGGGGCCAACGTCCTGACTTTC
cdr3_aa: CASSLAVVSGANVLTF